These 18 T cell receptor beta chains were all obtained from the same sample, sequenced in a study of cytotoxic CD8 clonotypes in ibrutinib-treated CLL. TCRdb's table, derived via immunoSEQ multiplex PCR, lists solely in-frame clones and lacks some. Among more than 200,000 clones, 70% were seen once, and the ten largest hold 5.9%. This specimen was PBMCs, taken after 12 months of ibrutinib treatment. These receptors all come from a human donor with chronic lymphocytic leukemia.

This clone has just a few counts. The chain joins TRBV7-9 to TRBJ2-1; D not resolved. Deletions cut 0 bases from V and 4 bases from J, with 16 bases between. CDR3 length equals 17 residues. The germline CDR1 and CDR2 sequences are SEHNR and FQNEAQ (reference sequence). CDR3 bases: TGTGCCAGCAGCTTAGCGCGTGGAGTACCCCCTTACAATGAGCAGTTCTTC. This encodes CASSLARGVPPYNEQFF.

The chain couples TRBV7-2 to TRBJ1-1, with D perhaps TRBD1 (6 bases). Trimming pared 4 bases from V and 1 base from J, leaving 10 bases between. Germline assignment: CDR1 SGHTA and CDR2 FQGNSA. The CDR3 spans 14 residues. As DNA, the CDR3 is TGTGCCAGCAGCTCGCACAGGGCGAACACTGAAGCTTTCTTT. Amino acids: CASSSHRANTEAFF.

The genes are TRBV9 and TRBJ1-2; the D gene is possibly TRBD1 (6 bases). V was shortened by 0 bases and J by 4 bases, with 13 bases between the two germline ends. CDR3 length: 15 residues. Germline CDR1 SGDLS, CDR2 YYNGEE. CDR3 in amino acids: CASSVDRVIRYGYTF. For the CDR3, the DNA is TGTGCCAGCAGCGTAGACAGGGTGATTCGCTATGGCTACACCTTC.

The V call is TRBV11-2, the J call TRBJ2-7, with TRBD2 matching 8 bases. Germline V gene data show CDR1 as SGHAT and CDR2 as FQNNGV. Trimming at V came to 5 bases and at J to 3 bases, leaving 12 bases not matched to a gene. CDR3 length equals 16 residues. The CDR3 here is CASSPGTRGGVYEQYF. The CDR3 nucleotides read TGTGCCAGCAGCCCCGGGACTAGAGGGGGTGTCTACGAGCAGTACTTC.

The chain carries TRBV4-1 and TRBJ1-1; 10 bases are shared with TRBD1. The J segment lost 1 base and the V segment lost 1 base, leaving 9 bases of the junction unmatched. This CDR3 has 18 residues. Germline CDR1 MGHRA, CDR2 YSYEKL. The CDR3 DNA reads as TGCGCCAGCAGCCAAGGAGACGGGACAGGGGCTGGGAACACTGAAGCTTTCTTT. This gives the protein CASSQGDGTGAGNTEAFF.

This clone was observed a handful of times. This rearrangement joins TRBV20-1 to TRBJ1-1; D is uncertain. The CDR3 runs 10 residues. Looked up from germline, CDR1 is DFQATT and CDR2 is SNEGSKA (reference sequence). V was trimmed by 5 bases and J by 1 base, leaving 2 bases between them. CDR3 sequence reads: CSAQNTEAFF. In DNA form, the CDR3 reads TGCAGTGCTCAGAACACTGAAGCTTTCTTT.

The chain recombines TRBV5-6 with TRBJ2-2; D is undetermined. Trimming left V 0 bases short and J 3 bases short, with 9 bases between. There are 15 residues in the CDR3. CDR1 SGHDT and CDR2 YYEEEE come from the germline V gene. The DNA for the CDR3 is TGTGCCAGCAGCTTGGTCGGAGAGCACACCGGGGAGCTGTTTTTT. Translation gives CASSLVGEHTGELFF.

The CDR3 DNA is TGTGCCAGCAGCTCCCGGGACGCCCGAGCTTCTGGAAACACCATATATTTT. It codes for CASSSRDARASGNTIYF. The chain recombines TRBV9 with TRBJ1-3; a weak D match, TRBD1 (5 bases). The V and J ends lost 4 bases and 1 base respectively, with 18 bases between them. The CDR3 totals 17 residues. Germline V gene lookup returns CDR1 SGDLS and CDR2 YYNGEE.

V is TRBV28 and J is TRBJ1-1, with D tentatively TRBD1 (6 bases). The V end was cut by 6 bases, the J end by 4 bases, with 9 bases between. This CDR3 region has 12 residues. Germline V gives CDR1 MDHEN, CDR2 SYDVKM. CDR3 sequence reads: CASRQGPTEAFF. The CDR3, as DNA: TGTGCCAGCAGACAGGGTCCCACTGAAGCTTTCTTT.

The chain combines TRBV19 with TRBJ2-7, with D possibly called TRBD1 or TRBD2 (5 bases each). V was clipped by 5 bases and J by 3 bases, with 14 bases between them. Germline CDR1 reads LNHDA; CDR2 reads SQIVND (reference sequence). This CDR3 spans 14 amino acids. CDR3: CASSLVLGGYEQYF. CDR3 DNA sequence: TGTGCCAGTAGTCTAGTACTTGGGGGCTACGAGCAGTACTTC.

The genes are TRBV18 and TRBJ2-5, with D possibly being TRBD1 (6 bases). CDR1 and CDR2 from the germline V gene are KGHSH and LQKENI. The CDR3 consists of 15 residues. With 6 bases removed from V and 1 base from J, the gap between germline ends came to 15 bases. CDR3 coding DNA: TGTGCCAGCTCCCCCCAGGGGCAGGCCCAAGAGACCCAGTACTTC. Translation gives CASSPQGQAQETQYF.

This chain uses TRBV27 with TRBJ1-6; D may be TRBD1 (5 bases). Deletions cut 2 bases from V and 9 bases from J, with 11 bases between. This CDR3 has 14 residues. Germline CDR1 MNHEY, CDR2 SMNVEV (reference sequence). CDR3 sequence: CASSLGHRTSPLHF. The CDR3 region has the DNA TGTGCCAGCAGTTTAGGACATAGAACTTCACCCCTCCACTTT.

V usage is TRBV30 and J usage is TRBJ1-6; unclear D gene. Trimming pared 5 bases from V and 4 bases from J, leaving 3 bases between. Germline CDR1 reads GTSNPN; CDR2 reads SVGIG (reference sequence). The CDR3 spans 11 residues. The CDR3 loop is CAWGYNSPLHF. Written as DNA, the CDR3 is TGTGCCTGGGGTTATAATTCACCCCTCCACTTT.

The table lists this clone with a few counts. The chain carries TRBV9 and TRBJ2-2; the D gene is possibly TRBD1 (5 bases). The CDR3 is 15 residues long. Germline values: CDR1 SGDLS, CDR2 YYNGEE. The ends were cut back, 6 bases at V and 4 bases at J, with 16 bases in the middle. This chain's CDR3 is CASKSGQGSTGELFF. CDR3 DNA: TGTGCCAGCAAGTCTGGGCAGGGCTCCACCGGGGAGCTGTTTTTT.

The DNA for the CDR3 is TGTGCCAGCAGCGCGGGACTAGGGGTCTCCTACGAGCAGTACTTC. Amino acid sequence: CASSAGLGVSYEQYF. The chain couples TRBV14 to TRBJ2-7, with TRBD2 matching over 8 bases. Germline loops: CDR1 SGHDN, CDR2 FVKESK. This CDR3 is built from 15 residues. With 5 bases clipped from V and 0 bases from J, the junction kept 6 bases outside the gene matches.

V and J are TRBV30 and TRBJ2-1; D unclear. Deletions cut 1 base from V and 7 bases from J, with 14 bases between. The CDR3 is made up of 14 amino acids. CDR1 and CDR2 from the germline V gene are GTSNPN and SVGIG (reference sequence). The CDR3 is CAWSDNAATNEQFF. The CDR3 nucleotides are TGTGCCTGGAGTGATAATGCGGCGACTAATGAGCAGTTCTTC.

On this clone: This specimen includes other DNA sequences encoding the same CDR3. V and J are TRBV29-1 and TRBJ1-1; D unclear. Germline assignment: CDR1 SQVTM and CDR2 ANQGSEA. The CDR3 spans 12 residues. V dropped 4 bases and J dropped 1 base, with 7 bases sitting between them. The CDR3 DNA reads as TGCAGCGTTGGGACTGGGAACACTGAAGCTTTCTTT. Its translation: CSVGTGNTEAFF.

The J gene is TRBJ1-6, the V gene TRBV6-5; the match to TRBD1 covers 8 bases. V was clipped by 7 bases and J by 7 bases; unmatched bases: 3. Looked up from germline, CDR1 is MNHEY and CDR2 is SVGAGI. CDR3 length: 13 amino acids. CDR3 in DNA: TGTGCCAGCAAGACAGGGGTGAATTCACCCCTCCACTTT. Protein sequence: CASKTGVNSPLHF.